The 28 T cell receptor beta chains reported below all come from one sample, sequenced in a study of cytomegalovirus exposure and HLA in healthy donors. In the PCR, 60 Vbeta and 13 Jbeta primers were used. Assay used: immunoSEQ multiplex PCR; TCRdb lists only in-frame clones, some missing. The sample contains some 90,000 clones, 76% of which appear only once. Sequenced input: PBMCs. The receptors were sampled from a man aged 35 to 55 in good health and CMV-seronegative.

A few counts support this clone. The chain is built from TRBV7-2 and TRBJ2-7; 10 nucleotides align to TRBD2. J was trimmed by 7 bases and V by 5 bases; bases with no gene match: 8. Germline CDR1 SGHTA, CDR2 FQGNSA. CDR3 size: 14 residues. The CDR3 nucleotides read TGTGCCAGCAGCCCACGGACTAGCGGAGGAGAGCAGTACTTC. It encodes CASSPRTSGGEQYF.

In this sample, this clone turned up once. V gene TRBV28 combines with J gene TRBJ1-2, with TRBD1 matching 7 bases. With 5 bases clipped from V and 3 bases from J, the junction kept 6 bases outside the gene matches. The CDR3 has 14 residues. The germline V gene has CDR1 MDHEN and CDR2 SYDVKM. CDR3 in amino acids: CASSTWTGYYGYTF. The CDR3 bases are TGTGCCAGCAGTACCTGGACAGGCTACTATGGCTACACCTTC.

The chain combines TRBV7-3 with TRBJ1-1, with 9 bases aligning to TRBD1. The V and J ends lost 8 bases and 4 bases, in that order; junction bases with no gene match: 5. The CDR3 has 13 residues. The germline V gene has CDR1 SGHTA and CDR2 FQGTGA. Written as DNA, the CDR3 is TGTGCCAGCGGCCCGGACAGGGGCACTGAAGCTTTCTTT. It yields the protein CASGPDRGTEAFF.

By share of the sample, this clone is medium-sized. The chain employs TRBV18 and TRBJ2-3; possible D gene TRBD1, 6 bases. The ends were cut back, 2 bases at V and 0 bases at J, with 9 bases in the middle. CDR1 and CDR2 (germline): KGHSH, LQKENI. The CDR3 covers 15 residues. Here the CDR3 DNA reads TGTGCCAGCTCACCAGACAGGACTAGCACAGATACGCAGTATTTT. It translates to CASSPDRTSTDTQYF.

Only a few counts were recorded for this clone. In DNA form, the CDR3 reads TGTGCCAGCAGTTACTCCGGGGAATCGAATGAGCAGTTCTTC. This encodes CASSYSGESNEQFF. The gene calls are TRBV6-5 and TRBJ2-1; D perhaps matches TRBD2 (5 bases). Germline lookup yields CDR1 MNHEY and CDR2 SVGAGI. The CDR3 is 14 residues long. Trimming stripped 0 bases from V and 7 bases from J, with 10 bases between.

V gene TRBV4-3 combines with J gene TRBJ2-7, with TRBD2 matching 8 bases. The CDR3 has 18 amino acids. Trimming cost V 0 bases and J 6 bases; bases outside gene matches: 16. Germline assignment: CDR1 LGHNA and CDR2 YSLEER. The chain's CDR3 is CASSQDLSGGLFEGEQYF. CDR3 DNA: TGCGCCAGCAGCCAAGATCTCTCGGGGGGGCTGTTTGAAGGCGAGCAGTACTTC.

The chain employs TRBV4-3 and TRBJ1-2, with D possibly TRBD1 on 6 matching bases. CDR1 is LGHNA, CDR2 YSLEER, per germline. Trimming cost V 0 bases and J 3 bases, with 11 bases left between them. The CDR3 is 15 amino acids. This chain's CDR3 is CASSQDTQGYYGYTF. CDR3 coding DNA: TGCGCCAGCAGCCAAGATACCCAGGGGTACTATGGCTACACCTTC.

J is TRBJ2-7 and V is TRBV7-8; the D gene is possibly TRBD1 (6 bases). The CDR3 length is 14 residues. The V and J ends lost 2 bases and 4 bases respectively, with 12 bases between them. The germline V gene has CDR1 SGHVS and CDR2 FQNEAQ. In DNA form, the CDR3 reads TGTGCCAGCAGCTTACAGGGGAGCAGGTACGAGCAGTACTTC. This translates into CASSLQGSRYEQYF.

The gene calls are TRBV9 and TRBJ2-1; TRBD2 might be the D (6 bases). This CDR3 spans 12 amino acids. V was cut by 0 bases and J by 12 bases, with 10 bases left in between. Germline V gene sequence: CDR1 SGDLS, CDR2 YYNGEE. The CDR3 reads CASSVDGAGQFF. CDR3 nucleotide sequence: TGTGCCAGCAGCGTAGACGGAGCGGGGCAGTTCTTC.

This clone was seen more than once but under ten times. V gene TRBV11-2 combines with J gene TRBJ1-2; 7 bases are shared with TRBD1. Germline assignment: CDR1 SGHAT and CDR2 FQNNGV. V gave up 6 bases and J gave up 5 bases; unmatched junction bases: 6. This CDR3 is 13 amino acids long. Here the CDR3 reads CASSTTGLYGYTF. Written as DNA, the CDR3 is TGTGCCAGCAGTACGACAGGGCTGTATGGCTACACCTTC.

This clone was detected only a few times. V usage is TRBV28 and J usage is TRBJ2-7, with D unresolved. The CDR3 length is 12 residues. The V end was cut by 4 bases, the J end by 5 bases, with 9 bases between. Germline CDR1 and CDR2: MDHEN and SYDVKM. The CDR3 protein is CASSSELNEQYF. The CDR3 bases are TGTGCCAGCAGTTCCGAGCTCAACGAGCAGTACTTC. Drawing the rest from reference TRBV28 and TRBJ2-7, the complete variable domain is DVKVTQSSRYLVKRTGEKVFLECVQDMDHENMFWYRQDPGLGLRLIYFSYDVKMKEKGDIPEGYSVSREKKERFSLILESASTNQTSMYLCASSSELNEQYFGPGTRLTVT.

The genes are TRBV11-3 and TRBJ2-6; D unresolved. Germline CDR1 is SGHNT and CDR2 is YENEEA. V was trimmed by 7 bases and J by 4 bases, leaving 14 bases between them. There are 15 residues in the CDR3. CDR3 bases: TGTGCCAGCACCTATCAGCGTGCGGGGGCCAACGTCCTGACTTTC. Translation gives CASTYQRAGANVLTF.

The chain uses TRBV10-3 and TRBJ1-3, with D unresolved. The V and J ends lost 10 bases and 0 bases respectively, with 22 bases between them. Germline V gives CDR1 ENHRY, CDR2 SYGVKD. CDR3 length equals 17 residues. The CDR3 nucleotides read TGTGCCAGCACGTTTGAAATATGGGAGAGCTCTGGAAACACCATATATTTT. Translation gives CASTFEIWESSGNTIYF.

The CDR3 sequence is CASSSDTSSYNEQFF. The CDR3 nucleotides read TGTGCCAGCAGCTCCGACACGAGCTCCTACAATGAGCAGTTCTTC. The rearrangement links TRBV7-6 to TRBJ2-1; D is ambiguous. The germline CDR1 and CDR2 sequences are SGHVS and FNYEAQ. The CDR3 loop spans 15 amino acids. V dropped 4 bases and J dropped 0 bases, with 10 bases sitting between them.

CDR3 protein: CASSQAPGSGGTDTQYF. CDR3 in DNA: TGCGCCAGCAGCCAGGCTCCCGGTAGCGGGGGAACAGATACGCAGTATTTT. The gene calls are TRBV4-3 and TRBJ2-3, with 9 bases matching TRBD2. Trimming removed 3 bases from V and 3 bases from J; junction bases left unmatched: 10. The CDR3 totals 17 residues. The V gene's germline CDR1 is LGHNA and CDR2 YSLEER.

The chain combines TRBV5-4 with TRBJ1-1, with a weak D call TRBD1 (6 bases). Trimming left V 6 bases short and J 0 bases short, with 15 bases between. There are 15 residues in the CDR3. Germline loops: CDR1 SGHNT, CDR2 YYREEE (reference sequence). CDR3 bases: TGTGCCAGCACAACCGGGGGGCAGATGAACACTGAAGCTTTCTTT. This encodes CASTTGGQMNTEAFF.

J is TRBJ1-3 and V is TRBV6-1; a possible D gene is TRBD1 (5 bases). V was shortened by 4 bases and J by 3 bases, with 13 bases between the two germline ends. CDR1 is MNHNS, CDR2 SASEGT, per germline. The length of the CDR3 is 15 residues. The CDR3 region is CASSGGVGGGNTIYF. In DNA form, the CDR3 reads TGTGCCAGCAGTGGGGGGGTAGGAGGTGGAAACACCATATATTTT.

This chain connects TRBV6-5 to TRBJ1-3, with 8 bases aligning to TRBD1. Germline V CDR1 and CDR2: MNHEY, SVGAGI. The CDR3 totals 16 residues. V lost 1 base to trimming and J lost 4 bases; unmatched junction nucleotides: 6. CDR3 residues: CASSYYGQGKGNTIYF. The CDR3 DNA follows: TGTGCCAGCAGTTACTATGGACAGGGAAAAGGAAACACCATATATTTT.

The chain links TRBV18 to TRBJ2-5, with 9 bases aligning to TRBD2. The CDR3 spans 16 residues. The ends lost 0 bases at V and 4 bases at J; junction bases unmatched: 6. Germline-derived CDR1 and CDR2 are KGHSH and LQKENI. The CDR3 here is CASSPPMVTSGETQYF. As DNA, the CDR3 is TGTGCCAGCTCACCACCGATGGTGACTAGCGGAGAGACCCAGTACTTC. The whole variable domain, filled in from reference TRBV18 and TRBJ2-5, reads NAGVMQNPRHLVRRRGQEARLRCSPMKGHSHVYWYRQLPEEGLKFMVYLQKENIIDESGMPKERFSAEFPKEGPSILRIQQVVRGDSAAYFCASSPPMVTSGETQYFGPGTRLLVL.

V usage is TRBV7-9 and J usage is TRBJ1-2; 8 positions match TRBD1. Trimming cost V 5 bases and J 4 bases; bases outside gene matches: 15. Germline lookup yields CDR1 SEHNR and CDR2 FQNEAQ (reference sequence). The CDR3 sequence is 17 residues long. Written as DNA, the CDR3 is TGTGCCAGCAGCCCTTGGGGACAGGATACGTTGGTCTATGGCTACACCTTC. Its translation is CASSPWGQDTLVYGYTF.

This clone was detected a few times. The chain employs TRBV7-2 and TRBJ1-3; TRBD1 aligns across 10 bases. V lost 5 bases and J lost 0; bases outside the gene matches: 13. There are 19 residues in the CDR3. Germline-derived CDR1 and CDR2 are SGHTA and FQGNSA. CDR3 DNA sequence: TGTGCCAGCAGCCTAAGGTCCGGGACAGGGGTAATCTCTGGAAACACCATATATTTT. Protein sequence: CASSLRSGTGVISGNTIYF.

The chain employs TRBV11-1 and TRBJ1-1; D is undetermined. The germline V and J ends were trimmed by 0 bases and 1 base, with 6 bases remaining between them. The V gene's germline CDR1 is SGHAT and CDR2 FQDESV (reference sequence). The CDR3 spans 14 residues. CDR3: CASSLAVRNTEAFF. DNA of the CDR3: TGTGCCAGCAGCTTAGCTGTCCGGAACACTGAAGCTTTCTTT.

The chain links TRBV9 to TRBJ1-4; 7 bases are a match to TRBD1. The CDR3 is 16 amino acids. Germline CDR1 reads SGDLS; CDR2 reads YYNGEE. V trimming: 4 bases; J trimming: 8 bases; junction bases outside the gene matches: 14. The DNA of the CDR3 is TGTGCCAGCAGCTCCCCCCGCACAGGGGCGTCGGAAAAACTGTTTTTT. Its translation: CASSSPRTGASEKLFF.

The count of this clone is one. The chain employs TRBV27 and TRBJ1-6; TRBD1 aligns across 9 bases. The CDR3 extends over 17 amino acids. V was pared by 5 bases and J by 4 bases, with 9 bases of the junction left unmatched. The V gene's germline CDR1 is MNHEY and CDR2 SMNVEV (reference sequence). Here the CDR3 DNA reads TGTGCCAGCAGTCAACTTTGGGACAGGGTGTATAATTCACCCCTCCACTTT. It is translated as CASSQLWDRVYNSPLHF.

This rearrangement joins TRBV2 to TRBJ2-7, with 8 bases identical to TRBD2. J was trimmed by 0 bases and V by 1 base; bases with no gene match: 5. The germline V gene has CDR1 SNHLY and CDR2 FYNNEI. The CDR3 is made up of 16 amino acids. The CDR3 sequence is CASSEGTSYSSYEQYF. CDR3 sequence (DNA): TGTGCCAGCAGTGAAGGGACTAGCTATAGCTCCTACGAGCAGTACTTC.

The chain links TRBV6-1 to TRBJ1-6; D not certain. Germline assignment: CDR1 MNHNS and CDR2 SASEGT. Trimming cost V 7 bases and J 9 bases, with 10 bases left between them. The CDR3 is 12 amino acids. The CDR3 region has the DNA TGTGCCAGCAATCCCCCCAGTTCACCCCTCCACTTT. Residues: CASNPPSSPLHF.

This chain links TRBV5-6 with TRBJ2-3; the match to TRBD1 covers 9 bases. V shed 6 bases and J 1 base; nucleotides not matched to a gene: 9. CDR3 length: 16 residues. The germline CDR1 and CDR2 sequences are SGHDT and YYEEEE. The CDR3 region is CASTVQGAAGTDTQYF. The CDR3 nucleotides read TGTGCCAGCACGGTACAGGGGGCCGCCGGCACAGATACGCAGTATTTT.

In this sample, this clone turned up a few times. V is TRBV7-3 and J is TRBJ1-4; D might be TRBD1 (6 bases). This CDR3 has 15 amino acids. Germline V gene data show CDR1 as SGHTA and CDR2 as FQGTGA. Deletions cut 2 bases from V and 7 bases from J, with 14 bases between. The CDR3 loop is CASSLGLTGSEKLFF. The CDR3, as DNA: TGTGCCAGCAGCTTAGGTTTAACAGGGTCTGAAAAACTGTTTTTT. Full variable domain (rest looked up from reference TRBV7-3 and TRBJ1-4): GAGVSQTPSNKVTEKGKYVELRCDPISGHTALYWYRQSLGQGPEFLIYFQGTGAADDSGLPNDRFFAVRPEGSVSTLKIQRTERGDSAVYLCASSLGLTGSEKLFFGSGTQLSVL.